The 3 T cell receptor beta chains presented below share a single source sample, sequenced in a study of T cell repertoires in cytomegalovirus infection (dated by TCRdb to the late 2010s). The instrument was an Illumina HiSeq 1500. The public reads were run again by TCRdb, first through fastp at Q25 and then through MiXCR, and only productive beta chains were kept. Each CDR3 protein gets just one entry, which takes the most common genes and DNA from the rows behind it. This sample comprises 450,000 to 650,000 distinct CDR3 sequences, 26% of them detected only once. Jointly, the top ten make up under 15% of the sample. Sample: PBMCs. All receptors come from a human donor in good health (CMV status not recorded). Some clones in this sample may be carry-over from other donors' samples.

This clonotype was counted many times. The J gene is TRBJ1-1, the V gene TRBV7-6; TRBD1 agrees at 11 bases. Germline CDR1 is SGHVS and CDR2 is FNYEAQ. Germline trimming cut 6 bases from V and 5 bases from J; bases unmatched to any gene: 8. The CDR3 is 15 amino acids. The CDR3 loop is CASSGQGALSTEAFF. The CDR3 DNA sequence: TGTGCCAGCAGTGGACAGGGGGCCTTAAGTACTGAAGCTTTCTTT.

This clonotype was seen only a few times. The chain has TRBV12-3 or TRBV12-4 and TRBJ1-1; no firm D call. This CDR3 has 15 residues. V lost 5 bases to trimming and J lost 7 bases, with 20 bases between them. CDR3 in amino acids: CASSGPGTFVGEAFF. DNA for the CDR3: TGTGCCAGCAGTGGACCGGGCACCTTCGTTGGTGAAGCTTTCTTT.

The chain has TRBV11-2 and TRBJ2-2, with TRBD2 identical over 8 bases. The CDR3 runs 14 residues. Unmatched junction bases numbered 1, after V lost 3 bases and J lost 4 bases. Germline assignment: CDR1 SGHAT and CDR2 FQNNGV. CDR3 bases: TGTGCCAGCAGCTTTACTAGCGGCACCGGGGAGCTGTTTTTT. Its protein product is CASSFTSGTGELFF. Drawing the rest from reference TRBV11-2 and TRBJ2-2, the complete variable domain is EAGVAQSPRYKIIEKRQSVAFWCNPISGHATLYWYQQILGQGPKLLIQFQNNGVVDDSQLPKDRFSAERLKGVDSTLKIQPAKLEDSAVYLCASSFTSGTGELFFGEGSRLTVL.